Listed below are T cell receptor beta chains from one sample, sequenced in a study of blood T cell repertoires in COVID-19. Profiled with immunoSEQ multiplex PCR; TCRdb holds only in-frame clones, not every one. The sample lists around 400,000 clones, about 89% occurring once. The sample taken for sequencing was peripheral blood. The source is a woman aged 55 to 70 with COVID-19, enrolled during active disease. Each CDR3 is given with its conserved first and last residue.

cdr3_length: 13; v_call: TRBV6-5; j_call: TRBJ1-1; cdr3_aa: CASRVTGNTEAFF
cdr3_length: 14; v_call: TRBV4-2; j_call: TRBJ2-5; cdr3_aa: CASSQGGGQETQYF
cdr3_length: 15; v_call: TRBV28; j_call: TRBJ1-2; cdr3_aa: CASSTPAGVTYGYTF
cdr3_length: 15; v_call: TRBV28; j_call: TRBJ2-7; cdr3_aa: CASTNQGASSYEQYF
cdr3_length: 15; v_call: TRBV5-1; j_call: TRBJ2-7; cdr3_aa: CASSPQDGSSYEQYF
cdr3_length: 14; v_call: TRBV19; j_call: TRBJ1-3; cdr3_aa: CASTMGQGRNTIYF
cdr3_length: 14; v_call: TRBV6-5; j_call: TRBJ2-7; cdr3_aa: CASSFTSGPYEQYF
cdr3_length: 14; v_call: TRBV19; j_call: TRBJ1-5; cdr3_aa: CASSIGRVNQPQHF
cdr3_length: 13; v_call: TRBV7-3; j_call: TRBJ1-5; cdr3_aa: CASSPQGNQPQHF
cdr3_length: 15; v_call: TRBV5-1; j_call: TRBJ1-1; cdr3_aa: CASSLVMGVNTEAFF
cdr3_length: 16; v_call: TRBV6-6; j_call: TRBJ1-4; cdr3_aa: CASSYPQRTGNEKLFF
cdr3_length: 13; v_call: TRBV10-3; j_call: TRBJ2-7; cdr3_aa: CAIEGQGSYEQYF
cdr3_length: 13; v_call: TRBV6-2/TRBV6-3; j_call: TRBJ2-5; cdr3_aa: CASSTGQKETQYF
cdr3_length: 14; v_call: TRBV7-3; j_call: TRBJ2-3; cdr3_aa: CASRSAGGGDTQYF
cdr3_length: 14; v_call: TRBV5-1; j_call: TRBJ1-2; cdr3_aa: CASSGGTGTGGYTF
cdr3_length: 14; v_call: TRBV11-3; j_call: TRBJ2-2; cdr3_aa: CASSFRGNTGELFF
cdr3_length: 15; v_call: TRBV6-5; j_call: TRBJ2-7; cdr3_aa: CASSYSWQGPYEQYF
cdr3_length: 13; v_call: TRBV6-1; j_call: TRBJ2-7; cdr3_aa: CASSDRVSYEQYF
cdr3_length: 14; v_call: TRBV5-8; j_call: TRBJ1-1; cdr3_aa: CASSLRVGHTEAFF
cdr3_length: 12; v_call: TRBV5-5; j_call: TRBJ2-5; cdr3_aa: CASSLADRGLDF
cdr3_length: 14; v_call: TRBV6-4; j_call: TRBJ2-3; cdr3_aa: CASSRTGGADTQYF
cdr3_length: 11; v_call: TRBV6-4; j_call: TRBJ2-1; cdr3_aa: CARREHNEQFF
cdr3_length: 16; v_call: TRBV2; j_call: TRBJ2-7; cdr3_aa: CASSGTGTSGTYEQYF
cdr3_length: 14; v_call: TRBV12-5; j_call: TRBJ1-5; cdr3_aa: CASGSGGAGQPQHF
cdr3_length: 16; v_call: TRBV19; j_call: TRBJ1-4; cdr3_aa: CASSLGDYTTNEKLFF
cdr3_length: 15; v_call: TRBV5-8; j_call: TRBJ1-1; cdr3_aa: CASSLGSGRNTEAFF
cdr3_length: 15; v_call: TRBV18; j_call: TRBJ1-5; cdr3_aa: CASSPQKGQDQPQHF
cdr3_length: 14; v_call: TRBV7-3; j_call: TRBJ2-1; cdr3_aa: CASSFSGGETEQFF
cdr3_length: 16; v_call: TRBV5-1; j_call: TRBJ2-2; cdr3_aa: CASTGLAGDTTGELFF
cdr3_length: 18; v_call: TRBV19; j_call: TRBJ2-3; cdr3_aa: CASSIELGLAGYTDTQYF
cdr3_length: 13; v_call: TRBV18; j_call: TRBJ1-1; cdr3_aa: CASSPGQNTEAFF
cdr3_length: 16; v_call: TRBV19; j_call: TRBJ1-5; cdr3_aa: CASSIVGGLINQPQHF
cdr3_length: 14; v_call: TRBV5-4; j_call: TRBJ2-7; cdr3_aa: CASSRPGGSYEQYF
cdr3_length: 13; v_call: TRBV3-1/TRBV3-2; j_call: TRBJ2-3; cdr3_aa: CASRDRGTDTQYF
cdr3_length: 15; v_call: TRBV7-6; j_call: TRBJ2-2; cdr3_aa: CASSLQRGGAGELFF
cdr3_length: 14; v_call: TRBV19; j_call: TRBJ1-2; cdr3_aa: CASNTDRGSYGYTF
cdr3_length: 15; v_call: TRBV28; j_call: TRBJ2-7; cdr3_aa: CASSVRTGLSEEQYF
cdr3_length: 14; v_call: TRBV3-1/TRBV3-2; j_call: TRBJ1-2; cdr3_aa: CASSYRGTGVGYTF
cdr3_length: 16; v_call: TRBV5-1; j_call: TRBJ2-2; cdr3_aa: CASRSVGGSDTGELFF
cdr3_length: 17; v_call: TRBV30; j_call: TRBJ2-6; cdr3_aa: CAWEQEITGTGANVLTF
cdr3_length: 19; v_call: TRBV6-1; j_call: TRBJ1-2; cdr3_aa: CASSEAYTGRSVTNYGYTF
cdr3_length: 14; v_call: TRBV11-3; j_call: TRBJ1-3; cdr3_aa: CASSSRAQRNTIYF
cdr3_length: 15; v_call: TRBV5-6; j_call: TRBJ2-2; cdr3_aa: CASSHPDRDTGELFF
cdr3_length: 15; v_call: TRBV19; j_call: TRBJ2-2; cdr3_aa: CASSIPGQGTGELFF
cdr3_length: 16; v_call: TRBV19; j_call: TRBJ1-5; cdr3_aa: CASSTPGGGIDQPQHF
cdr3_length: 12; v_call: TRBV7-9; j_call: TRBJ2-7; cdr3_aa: CASSFQNYEQYF
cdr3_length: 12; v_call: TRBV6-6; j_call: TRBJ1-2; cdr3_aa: CASSQEDRGYTF
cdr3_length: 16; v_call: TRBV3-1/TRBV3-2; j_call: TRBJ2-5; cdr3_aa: CASSQDFLAGGETQYF
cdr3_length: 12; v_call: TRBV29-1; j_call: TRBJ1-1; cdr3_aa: CSVWTGGRQAFF
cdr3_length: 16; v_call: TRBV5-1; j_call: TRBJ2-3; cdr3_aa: CASSLTSGGDTDTQYF
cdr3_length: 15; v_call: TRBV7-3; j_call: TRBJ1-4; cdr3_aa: CASSLMGAANEKLFF
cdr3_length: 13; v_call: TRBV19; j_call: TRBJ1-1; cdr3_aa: CASSSRRNTEAFF
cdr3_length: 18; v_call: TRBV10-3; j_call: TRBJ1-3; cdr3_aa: CAISESVNQRADGNTIYF
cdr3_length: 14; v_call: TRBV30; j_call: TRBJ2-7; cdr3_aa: CAWRGPVSSYEQYF
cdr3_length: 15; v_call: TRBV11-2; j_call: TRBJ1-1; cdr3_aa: CASSSSGHWEPEAFF